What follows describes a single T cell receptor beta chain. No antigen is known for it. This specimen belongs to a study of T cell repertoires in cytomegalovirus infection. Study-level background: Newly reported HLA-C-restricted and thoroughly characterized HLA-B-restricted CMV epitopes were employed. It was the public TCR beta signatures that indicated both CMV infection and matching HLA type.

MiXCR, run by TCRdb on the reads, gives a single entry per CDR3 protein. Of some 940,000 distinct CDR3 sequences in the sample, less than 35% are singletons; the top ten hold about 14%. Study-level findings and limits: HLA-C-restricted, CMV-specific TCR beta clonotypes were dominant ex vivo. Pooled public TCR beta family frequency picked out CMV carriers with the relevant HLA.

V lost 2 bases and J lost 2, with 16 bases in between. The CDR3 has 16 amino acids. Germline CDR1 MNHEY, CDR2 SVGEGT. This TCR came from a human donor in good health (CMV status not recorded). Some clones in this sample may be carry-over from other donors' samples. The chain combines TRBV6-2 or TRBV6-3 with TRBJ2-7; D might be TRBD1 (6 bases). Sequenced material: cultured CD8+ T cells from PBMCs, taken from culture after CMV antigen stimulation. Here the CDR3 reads CASSYRWAGAPYEQYF. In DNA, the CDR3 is TGTGCCAGCAGTTACCGTTGGGCAGGGGCCCCCTACGAGCAGTACTTC.